This record looks at one TCR beta chain sequence and its context. The sample is drawn from a study of regulatory T cells in long-lasting Graves disease. The CDR3 extends over 14 amino acids. V was cut by 5 bases and J by 7 bases, with 18 bases left in between. CDR1 and CDR2 from the germline V gene are LNHDA and SQIVND (reference sequence). Time point noted: persistent/refractory GD, antithyroid drugs over 5 years with positive TRAb. Following extraction of RNA from PBMCs, that RNA was used to make the TCR library. HTBI primers from iRepertoire and Arm-PCR of CDR3 regions yielded the TCR beta libraries. TCRdb passed the multiplex PCR reads through MiXCR, listing each CDR3 protein once. This sample has a few hundred thousand distinct CDR3 sequences; 23% occur once, and the top ten carry about 27%.

This sequence joins TRBV19 and TRBJ2-7; D may be TRBD1 (6 bases). The sequenced sample was peripheral blood mononuclear cells (PBMCs), obtained when the disease was refractory, from a patient treated with antithyroid drugs. The source is a female donor with Graves disease. The CDR3 region has the DNA TGTGCCAGTAGTTTTAGAGGGGGACCTTTGGAGCAGTACTTC. It yields the protein CASSFRGGPLEQYF.